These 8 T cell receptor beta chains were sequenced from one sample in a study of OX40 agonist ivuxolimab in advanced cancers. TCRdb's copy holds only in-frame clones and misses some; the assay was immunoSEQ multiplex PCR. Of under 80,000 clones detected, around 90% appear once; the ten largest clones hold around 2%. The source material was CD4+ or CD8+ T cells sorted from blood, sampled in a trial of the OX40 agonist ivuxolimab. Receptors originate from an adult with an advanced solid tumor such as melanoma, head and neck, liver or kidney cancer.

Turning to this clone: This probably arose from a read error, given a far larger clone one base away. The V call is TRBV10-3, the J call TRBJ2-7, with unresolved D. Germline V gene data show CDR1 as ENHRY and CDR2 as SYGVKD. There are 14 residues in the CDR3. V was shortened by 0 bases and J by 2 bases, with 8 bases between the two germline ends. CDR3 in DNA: TGTGCCATCAGTGAGTCAGGCGAGACCTACGAGCAGTACTTC. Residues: CAISESGETYEQYF.

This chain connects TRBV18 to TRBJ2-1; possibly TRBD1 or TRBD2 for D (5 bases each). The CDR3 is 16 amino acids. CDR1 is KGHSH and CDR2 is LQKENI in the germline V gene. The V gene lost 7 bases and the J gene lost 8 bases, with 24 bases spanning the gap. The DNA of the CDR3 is TGTGCCAGCTACCAAATGGGGCTAGCTTCCACCTATGAGCAGTTCTTC. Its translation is CASYQMGLASTYEQFF. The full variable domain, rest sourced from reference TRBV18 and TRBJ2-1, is NAGVMQNPRHLVRRRGQEARLRCSPMKGHSHVYWYRQLPEEGLKFMVYLQKENIIDESGMPKERFSAEFPKEGPSILRIQQVVRGDSAAYFCASYQMGLASTYEQFFGPGTRLTVL.

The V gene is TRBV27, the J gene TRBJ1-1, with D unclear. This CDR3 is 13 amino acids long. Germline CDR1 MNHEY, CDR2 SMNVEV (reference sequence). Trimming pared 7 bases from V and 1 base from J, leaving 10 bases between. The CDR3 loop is CASKRSGNTEAFF. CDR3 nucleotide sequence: TGTGCCAGCAAACGATCAGGGAACACTGAAGCTTTCTTT.

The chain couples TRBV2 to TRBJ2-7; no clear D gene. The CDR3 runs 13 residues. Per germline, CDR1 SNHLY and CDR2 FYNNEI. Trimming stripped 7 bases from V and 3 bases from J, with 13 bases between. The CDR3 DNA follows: TGTGCCAGCACCAGCAGGCCCTACTACGAGCAGTACTTC. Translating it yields CASTSRPYYEQYF.

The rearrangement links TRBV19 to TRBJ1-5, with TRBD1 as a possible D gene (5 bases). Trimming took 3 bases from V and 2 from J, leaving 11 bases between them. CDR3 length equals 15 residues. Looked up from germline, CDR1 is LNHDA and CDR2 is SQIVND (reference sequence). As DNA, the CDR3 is TGTGCCAGTAGTATTAGCAGGGAAGGCAATCAGCCCCAGCATTTT. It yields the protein CASSISREGNQPQHF.

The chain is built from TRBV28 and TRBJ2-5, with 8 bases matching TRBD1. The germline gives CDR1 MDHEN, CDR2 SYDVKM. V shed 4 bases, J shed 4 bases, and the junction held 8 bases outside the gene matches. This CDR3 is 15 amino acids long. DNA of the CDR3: TGTGCCAGCAGTTCTCAGGGGGCGGAGCGAGAGACCCAGTACTTC. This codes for CASSSQGAERETQYF.

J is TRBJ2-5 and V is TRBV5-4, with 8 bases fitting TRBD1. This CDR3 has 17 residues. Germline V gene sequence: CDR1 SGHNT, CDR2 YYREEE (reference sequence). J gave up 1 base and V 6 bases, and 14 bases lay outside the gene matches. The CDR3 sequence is CASNAAGGGGVQETQYF. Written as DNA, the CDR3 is TGTGCCAGCAATGCGGCAGGGGGCGGTGGGGTCCAAGAGACCCAGTACTTC.

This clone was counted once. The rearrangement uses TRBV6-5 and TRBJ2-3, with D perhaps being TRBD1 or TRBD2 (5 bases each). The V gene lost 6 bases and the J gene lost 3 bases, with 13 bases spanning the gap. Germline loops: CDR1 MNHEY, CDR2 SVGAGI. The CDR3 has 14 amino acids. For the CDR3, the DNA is TGTGCCAGCAGCGGGGACCCCGGGACAGATACGCAGTATTTT. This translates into CASSGDPGTDTQYF.